Listed below are T cell receptor beta chains from one sample, sequenced in a study of blood T cell repertoires in COVID-19. The repertoire was sequenced with immunoSEQ multiplex PCR; TCRdb's copy has only in-frame clones and lacks some. Of roughly 150,000 clones listed, about 87% are singletons. Sequenced input: peripheral blood. Receptors originate from a human donor in a cohort sampled during active COVID-19. Both conserved end residues are part of each CDR3. A D gene is named only where the DNA matches it firmly. Rows may omit the clone size; those that give it use once, few, many or a size class.

J gene | D gene | V gene | clone size | CDR3 protein | CDR3 DNA
TRBJ2-1 | TRBD2 | TRBV10-2 | . | CASRALGGGEQFF | TGCGCCAGCAGGGCACTAGGCGGGGGTGAGCAGTTCTTC
TRBJ1-1 | . | TRBV6-5 | . | CASSPELMNTEAFF | TGTGCCAGCAGTCCCGAACTCATGAACACTGAAGCTTTCTTT
TRBJ1-6 | . | TRBV30 | . | CAWSSLRRSSYNSPLHF | TGTGCCTGGAGTTCTCTCCGCAGAAGCTCCTATAATTCACCCCTCCACTTT
TRBJ2-7 | . | TRBV4-2 | . | CASSQDTGSYEQYF | TGTGCCAGCAGCCAAGATACGGGGTCCTACGAGCAGTACTTC
TRBJ2-3 | . | TRBV10-3 | . | CAITPDLTTDTQYF | TGTGCCATCACACCGGACTTAACCACAGATACGCAGTATTTT
TRBJ2-3 | . | TRBV7-2 | . | CASESPNTDTQYF | TGTGCCAGCGAGTCCCCTAACACAGATACGCAGTATTTT
TRBJ1-6 | . | TRBV18 | . | CASSPPGGGNHSPLHF | TGTGCCAGCTCACCACCGGGGGGAGGGAATCATTCACCCCTCCACTTT
TRBJ2-1 | TRBD2 | TRBV12-5 | . | CASATSGGYEQFF | TGTGCTAGTGCTACTAGCGGGGGCTATGAGCAGTTCTTC
TRBJ2-2 | . | TRBV11-2 | . | CASSLMPDSNTGELFF | TGTGCCAGCAGCTTAATGCCTGACAGTAACACCGGGGAGCTGTTTTTT
TRBJ1-1 | . | TRBV6-1 | . | CASSEVLNTEAFF | TGTGCCAGCAGTGAAGTCTTGAACACTGAAGCTTTCTTT
TRBJ2-1 | TRBD1 | TRBV11-3 | . | CASSFDRANYNEQFF | TGTGCCAGCAGCTTCGACAGGGCCAACTACAATGAGCAGTTCTTC
TRBJ2-7 | . | TRBV27 | . | CASSRQVPLGEQYF | TGTGCCAGCAGTCGACAGGTACCCCTGGGCGAGCAGTACTTC
TRBJ2-2 | TRBD2 | TRBV30 | . | CAWRPAGGPGELFF | TGTGCCTGGAGACCAGCGGGGGGTCCCGGGGAGCTGTTTTTT
TRBJ2-7 | TRBD2 | TRBV19 | . | CASSIEASGESYEQYF | TGTGCCAGTAGTATAGAGGCTAGCGGGGAATCCTACGAGCAGTACTTC
TRBJ1-4 | . | TRBV15 | . | CATSRDQGRGEKLFF | TGTGCCACCAGCAGAGATCAAGGGAGAGGCGAAAAACTGTTTTTT
TRBJ1-2 | . | TRBV30 | . | CAWNNGVGYGYTF | TGTGCCTGGAATAACGGGGTCGGCTATGGCTACACCTTC
TRBJ2-2 | TRBD2 | TRBV13 | . | CASSLALAGGLAGELFF | TGTGCCAGCAGCTTAGCGCTAGCGGGGGGCCTCGCCGGGGAGCTGTTTTTT
TRBJ1-1 | . | TRBV9 | . | CASSDRGGTEAFF | TGTGCCAGCAGCGATCGGGGGGGTACTGAAGCTTTCTTT
TRBJ1-1 | . | TRBV6-6 | . | CASCPGIHTEAFF | TGTGCCAGCTGCCCAGGGATCCACACTGAAGCTTTCTTT
TRBJ1-3 | . | TRBV2 | few | CASSTRLGNTIYF | TGTGCCAGCAGTACGAGGCTAGGAAACACCATATATTTT
TRBJ2-7 | TRBD1 | TRBV27 | . | CASSPSGGFSYEQYF | TGTGCCAGCAGTCCATCAGGGGGCTTCTCCTACGAGCAGTACTTC
TRBJ2-1 | TRBD2 | TRBV2 | . | CASTAGVSYNEQFF | TGTGCCAGCACCGCGGGGGTTTCCTACAATGAGCAGTTCTTC
TRBJ1-3 | . | TRBV7-2 | . | CASSLGGGFSGNTIYF | TGTGCCAGCAGCTTGGGAGGGGGATTCTCTGGAAACACCATATATTTT
TRBJ1-5 | . | TRBV5-8 | . | CASSLGPPGTRPQHF | TGTGCCAGCAGCTTGGGGCCCCCAGGAACGAGGCCCCAGCATTTT
TRBJ1-2 | TRBD1 | TRBV7-6 | . | CASSPSYRGNGYTF | TGTGCCAGCAGCCCCTCCTACAGGGGGAATGGCTACACCTTC
TRBJ2-2 | TRBD1 | TRBV19 | . | CASSISQGTHYTGELFF | TGTGCCAGTAGTATTTCACAGGGGACCCACTACACCGGGGAGCTGTTTTTT
TRBJ2-7 | . | TRBV5-1 | . | CASSLAGVRPSSYEQYF | TGCGCCAGCAGCTTGGCCGGCGTGCGGCCAAGCTCCTACGAGCAGTACTTC
TRBJ1-1 | . | TRBV7-9 | . | CASSDNYRAGGTEAFF | TGTGCCAGCAGCGACAATTACAGGGCGGGCGGCACTGAAGCTTTCTTT
TRBJ1-1 | . | TRBV5-6 | . | CASSLANGLTEAFF | TGTGCCAGCAGCTTGGCCAACGGACTCACTGAAGCTTTCTTT
TRBJ1-1 | . | TRBV5-6 | . | CASSLWTHNTEAFF | TGTGCCAGCAGCCTGTGGACTCATAACACTGAAGCTTTCTTT
TRBJ1-4 | . | TRBV24-1 | . | CATSDLSADSKESNEKLFF | TGTGCCACCAGTGATTTGTCCGCGGACAGCAAAGAGAGTAATGAAAAACTGTTTTTT
TRBJ2-1 | . | TRBV4-1 | few | CASSQDNEAVSYNEQFF | TGCGCCAGCAGCCAAGATAATGAAGCGGTCTCCTACAATGAGCAGTTCTTC
TRBJ1-6 | . | TRBV3-1/TRBV3-2 | . | CASSQVSGLNSPLHF | TGTGCCAGCAGCCAAGTATCAGGGTTGAATTCACCCCTCCACTTT
TRBJ2-3 | . | TRBV7-9 | . | CASSPQQGSTDTQYF | TGTGCCAGCAGCCCTCAACAGGGTAGCACAGATACGCAGTATTTT
TRBJ1-6 | TRBD1 | TRBV11-2 | . | CASSPGTVVTLHF | TGTGCCAGCAGCCCTGGGACAGTTGTCACCCTCCACTTT
TRBJ2-1 | TRBD2 | TRBV5-4 | . | CASSLNSGASYNEQFF | TGTGCCAGCAGCTTGAATAGCGGGGCGTCCTACAATGAGCAGTTCTTC
TRBJ1-2 | . | TRBV30 | few | CAWSRGGYGYTF | TGTGCCTGGAGTAGAGGGGGCTATGGCTACACCTTC
TRBJ2-7 | . | TRBV4-3 | . | CASSPRTDLSSYEQYF | TGCGCCAGCAGCCCCAGGACAGACCTCAGCTCCTACGAGCAGTACTTC
TRBJ1-6 | . | TRBV30 | . | CAWSRQDYNSPLHF | TGTGCCTGGAGTCGACAGGATTATAATTCACCCCTCCACTTT
TRBJ1-1 | TRBD1 | TRBV24-1 | . | CATGTVFMNTEAFF | TGTGCCACTGGGACAGTATTCATGAACACTGAAGCTTTCTTT
TRBJ1-1 | . | TRBV6-2/TRBV6-3 | . | CASSYSRGSLGTEAFF | TGTGCCAGCAGTTACTCGAGGGGGTCCCTGGGCACTGAAGCTTTCTTT
TRBJ1-2 | . | TRBV6-2/TRBV6-3 | few | CASSYEPIPRTAYGYTF | TGTGCCAGCAGTTACGAACCCATACCACGGACAGCCTATGGCTACACCTTC
TRBJ1-5 | TRBD1 | TRBV2 | . | CASSESRDRNQPQHF | TGTGCCAGCAGTGAATCTCGGGACAGAAACCAGCCCCAGCATTTT
TRBJ2-2 | . | TRBV25-1 | . | CASSENIGELFF | TGTGCCAGCAGTGAGAACATCGGGGAGCTGTTTTTT
TRBJ1-5 | TRBD1 | TRBV5-4 | . | CASSWGQDQPQHF | TGTGCCAGCAGCTGGGGACAGGATCAGCCCCAGCATTTT
TRBJ2-1 | TRBD2 | TRBV6-4 | . | CASSVSGGSGEQFF | TGTGCCAGCAGTGTCAGCGGGGGGTCCGGTGAGCAGTTCTTC
TRBJ2-7 | TRBD1 | TRBV5-6 | . | CASSYARTGVTYEQYF | TGTGCCAGCAGCTATGCAAGGACAGGAGTCACCTACGAGCAGTACTTC
TRBJ2-3 | . | TRBV2 | . | CATRQSTDTQYF | TGTGCCACCCGACAGAGCACAGATACGCAGTATTTT
TRBJ2-1 | . | TRBV10-3 | . | CAIEVRGEQFF | TGTGCCATCGAGGTTAGGGGTGAGCAGTTCTTC
TRBJ1-2 | TRBD1 | TRBV14 | . | CASSPGTGTYGYTF | TGTGCCAGCAGCCCGGGGACAGGGACGTATGGCTACACCTTC
TRBJ1-4 | . | TRBV10-3 | . | CAISELGQPNEKLFF | TGTGCCATCAGTGAGTTGGGACAACCTAATGAAAAACTGTTTTTT
TRBJ1-1 | TRBD1 | TRBV7-8 | . | CASSLDQGAMNTEAFF | TGTGCCAGCAGCTTAGACCAGGGGGCCATGAACACTGAAGCTTTCTTT
TRBJ2-5 | TRBD2 | TRBV7-8 | . | CASSSTRLAGRETQYF | TGTGCCAGCAGCTCCACCCGGCTAGCGGGGCGTGAGACCCAGTACTTC
TRBJ2-2 | TRBD1 | TRBV5-6 | . | CASSPTGPRTGELFF | TGTGCCAGCAGCCCGACAGGGCCTCGCACCGGGGAGCTGTTTTTT
TRBJ1-5 | TRBD1 | TRBV15 | few | CATSGGGQNQPQHF | TGTGCCACCAGCGGAGGGGGACAGAATCAGCCCCAGCATTTT
TRBJ2-3 | TRBD2 | TRBV7-2 | . | CASSLAFGGVTDTQYF | TGTGCCAGCAGCTTAGCGTTCGGGGGGGTAACAGATACGCAGTATTTT
TRBJ1-4 | TRBD1 | TRBV4-2 | . | CASSQVDGTGGWGEKLFF | TGTGCCAGCAGCCAAGTTGATGGGACAGGTGGCTGGGGTGAAAAACTGTTTTTT
TRBJ1-6 | TRBD1 | TRBV5-4 | few | CASSLSGTVGSPLHF | TGTGCCAGCAGCCTGTCCGGGACAGTGGGTTCACCCCTCCACTTT